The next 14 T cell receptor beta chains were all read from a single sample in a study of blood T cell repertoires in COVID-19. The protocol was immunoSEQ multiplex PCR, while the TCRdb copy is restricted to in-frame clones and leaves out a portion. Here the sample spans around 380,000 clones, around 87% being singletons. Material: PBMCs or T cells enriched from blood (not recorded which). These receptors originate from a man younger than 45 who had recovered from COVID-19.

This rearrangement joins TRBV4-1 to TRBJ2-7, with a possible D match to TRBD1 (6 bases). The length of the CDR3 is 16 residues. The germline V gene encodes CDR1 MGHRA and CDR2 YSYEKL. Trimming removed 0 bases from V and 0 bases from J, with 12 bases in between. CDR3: CASSQDLGATSYEQYF. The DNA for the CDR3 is TGCGCCAGCAGCCAAGACCTGGGGGCTACCTCCTACGAGCAGTACTTC.

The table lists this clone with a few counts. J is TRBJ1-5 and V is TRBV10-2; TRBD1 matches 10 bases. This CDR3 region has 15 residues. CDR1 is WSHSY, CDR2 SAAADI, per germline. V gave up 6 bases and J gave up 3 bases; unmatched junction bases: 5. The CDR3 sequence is CASRLGTGANQPQHF. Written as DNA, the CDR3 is TGCGCCAGCAGGCTAGGGACAGGGGCCAATCAGCCCCAGCATTTT.

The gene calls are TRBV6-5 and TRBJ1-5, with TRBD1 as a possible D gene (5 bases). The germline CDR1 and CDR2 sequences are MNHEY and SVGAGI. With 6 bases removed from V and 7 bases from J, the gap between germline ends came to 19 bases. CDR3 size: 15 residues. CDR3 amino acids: CASRLEGLGGQPQHF. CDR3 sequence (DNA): TGTGCCAGCAGACTAGAAGGGTTGGGGGGACAGCCCCAGCATTTT.

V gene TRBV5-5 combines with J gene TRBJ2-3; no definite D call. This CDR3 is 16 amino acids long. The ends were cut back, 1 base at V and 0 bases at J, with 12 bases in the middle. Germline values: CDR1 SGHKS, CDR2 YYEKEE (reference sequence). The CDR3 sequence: CASSLSPGPSTDTQYF. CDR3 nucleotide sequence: TGTGCCAGCAGCTTGTCCCCAGGTCCTAGCACAGATACGCAGTATTTT. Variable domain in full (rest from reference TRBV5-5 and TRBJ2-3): DAGVTQSPTHLIKTRGQQVTLRCSPISGHKSVSWYQQVLGQGPQFIFQYYEKEERGRGNFPDRFSARQFPNYSSELNVNALLLGDSALYLCASSLSPGPSTDTQYFGPGTRLTVL.

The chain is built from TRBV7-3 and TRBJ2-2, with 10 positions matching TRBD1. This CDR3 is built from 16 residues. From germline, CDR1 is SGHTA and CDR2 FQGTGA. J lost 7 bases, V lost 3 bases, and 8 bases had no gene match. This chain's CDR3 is CASSFPGTGVDGELFF. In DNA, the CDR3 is TGTGCCAGCAGCTTCCCCGGGACAGGGGTTGACGGGGAGCTGTTTTTT.

The CDR3: CASSQLGGHEQYF. CDR3 DNA: TGTGCCAGCAGCCAACTAGGGGGCCACGAGCAGTACTTC. This chain uses TRBV3-1 (or the pseudogene TRBV3-2) with TRBJ2-7; 7 bases map to TRBD1. This CDR3 comprises 13 residues. After removal of 2 bases from V and 5 bases from J, the junction contained 3 bases not matched to a gene. Germline assignment: CDR1 LGHDT and CDR2 YNNKEL (reference sequence).

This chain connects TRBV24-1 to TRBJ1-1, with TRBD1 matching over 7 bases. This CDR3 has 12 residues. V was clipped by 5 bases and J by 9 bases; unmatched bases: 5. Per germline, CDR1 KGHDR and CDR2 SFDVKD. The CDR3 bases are TGTGCCACCAGTGCTGAGACAGGGCAAGCTTTCTTT. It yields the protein CATSAETGQAFF.

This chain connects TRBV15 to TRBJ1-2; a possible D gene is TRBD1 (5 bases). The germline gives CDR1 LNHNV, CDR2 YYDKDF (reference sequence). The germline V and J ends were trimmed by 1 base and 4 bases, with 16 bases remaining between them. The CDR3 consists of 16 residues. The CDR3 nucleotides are TGTGCCACCAGCAGAGCCGGCAGGGAGGCAATCTATGGCTACACCTTC. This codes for CATSRAGREAIYGYTF.

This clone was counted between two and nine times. In DNA, the CDR3 is TGTGCCAGCACAGGGGGGAGCACTGAAGCTTTCTTT. Translation: CASTGGSTEAFF. The chain couples TRBV6-5 to TRBJ1-1, with TRBD1 matching 7 bases. J was trimmed by 4 bases and V by 7 bases; bases with no gene match: 3. Germline CDR1 and CDR2: MNHEY and SVGAGI. This CDR3 comprises 12 residues.

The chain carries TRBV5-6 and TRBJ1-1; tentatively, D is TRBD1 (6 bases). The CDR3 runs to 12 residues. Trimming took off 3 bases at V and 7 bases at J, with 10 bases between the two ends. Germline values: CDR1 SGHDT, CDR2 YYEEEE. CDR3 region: CASSSQGGEAFF. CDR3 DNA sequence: TGTGCCAGCAGCTCGCAAGGGGGTGAAGCTTTCTTT.

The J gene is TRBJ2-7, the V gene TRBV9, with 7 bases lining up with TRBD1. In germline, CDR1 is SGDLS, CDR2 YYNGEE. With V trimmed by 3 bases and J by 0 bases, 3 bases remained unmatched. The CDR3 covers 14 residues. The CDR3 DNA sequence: TGTGCCAGCAGCGCGGGACAGCGCTCCTACGAGCAGTACTTC. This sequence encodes CASSAGQRSYEQYF.

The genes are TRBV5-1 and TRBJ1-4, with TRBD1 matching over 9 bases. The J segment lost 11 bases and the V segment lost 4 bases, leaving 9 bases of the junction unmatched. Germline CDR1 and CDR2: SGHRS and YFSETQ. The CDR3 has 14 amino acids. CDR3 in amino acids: CASSVEQGARKLFF. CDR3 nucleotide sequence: TGCGCCAGCAGCGTAGAACAGGGGGCGCGTAAACTGTTTTTT.

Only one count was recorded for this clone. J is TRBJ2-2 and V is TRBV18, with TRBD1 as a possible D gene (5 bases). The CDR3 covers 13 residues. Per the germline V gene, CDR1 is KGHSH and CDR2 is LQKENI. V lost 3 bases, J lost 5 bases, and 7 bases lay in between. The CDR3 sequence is CASSPAGTGELFF. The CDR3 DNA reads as TGTGCCAGCTCACCTGCAGGGACCGGGGAGCTGTTTTTT.

The CDR3 reads CASSIIAGGGNEQFF. DNA of the CDR3: TGTGCCAGTAGTATAATAGCGGGGGGAGGCAATGAGCAGTTCTTC. The chain combines TRBV19 with TRBJ2-1, with TRBD2 matching 10 bases. CDR3 length: 15 residues. Germline V CDR1 and CDR2: LNHDA, SQIVND (reference sequence). With 2 bases clipped from V and 6 bases from J, the junction kept 4 bases outside the gene matches.